The clone carrying this TCR beta chain came up once. Assay: immunoSEQ multiplex PCR; the TCRdb copy retains only in-frame clones and omits some. The sample shows some 300,000 clones, 88% of them seen only once. This sample is part of a study of blood T cell repertoires in COVID-19. Study overall: Samples of COVID-19 (acute and convalescent) were obtained from the United States, Italy and Spain. The cDNA or gDNA used as material had been derived from T cells, B-cell-depleted T cells, or PBMCs.

The study recruited people aged roughly 18 to 100 years across 24 US areas. Germline CDR1 MDHEN, CDR2 SYDVKM. The CDR3 totals 16 residues. The ends lost 1 base at V and 6 bases at J; junction bases unmatched: 11. The receptor's source is a woman under 40 who had recovered from COVID-19. Material: PBMCs or T cells enriched from blood (not recorded which). V and J are TRBV28 and TRBJ1-2; 7 bases are a match to TRBD1. The CDR3 nucleotides are TGTGCCAGCAGTTTATTGGGACAGTGGCAGGCGGATGGCTACACCTTC. Translating gives CASSLLGQWQADGYTF.